These 10 T cell receptor beta chains were all obtained from the same sample, sequenced in a study of T cell responses to AZD1222 COVID-19 vaccine. The table came from immunoSEQ multiplex PCR; TCRdb's copy has only in-frame clones and leaves some out. Among 100,000 to 150,000 clones listed, 70% to 85% were seen once. Sequenced material: peripheral blood, taken 28 days after the second AZD1222 dose. The origin of the receptors is an adult who received the AZD1222 COVID-19 vaccine.

This clone was detected only once. The chain has TRBV27 and TRBJ1-4; D perhaps matches TRBD1 (5 bases). The CDR3 is 14 amino acids. V dropped 6 bases and J dropped 7 bases, with 15 bases sitting between them. CDR1 is MNHEY, CDR2 SMNVEV, per germline (reference sequence). The CDR3 spells CASSQGGVGEKLFF. CDR3 DNA: TGTGCCAGCAGCCAGGGAGGGGTGGGTGAAAAACTGTTTTTT.

The count of this clone is one. V and J are TRBV5-4 and TRBJ2-1; the match to TRBD1 covers 8 bases. Per germline, CDR1 SGHNT and CDR2 YYREEE (reference sequence). V lost 4 bases, J lost 6 bases, and 12 bases stayed unmatched. The CDR3 contains 16 residues. Here the CDR3 reads CASSPWTGSVINEQFF. The CDR3 DNA is TGTGCCAGCAGCCCCTGGACAGGGTCGGTTATCAATGAGCAGTTCTTC. Variable domain in full (rest from reference TRBV5-4 and TRBJ2-1): ETGVTQSPTHLIKTRGQQVTLRCSSQSGHNTVSWYQQALGQGPQFIFQYYREEENGRGNFPPRFSGLQFPNYSSELNVNALELDDSALYLCASSPWTGSVINEQFFGPGTRLTVL.

CDR3 in amino acids: CSVETGSGGEAFF. The CDR3, as DNA: TGCAGCGTTGAGACAGGCTCGGGGGGTGAAGCTTTCTTT. The gene calls are TRBV29-1 and TRBJ1-1; tentative D call: TRBD1 (6 bases). Germline lookup yields CDR1 SQVTM and CDR2 ANQGSEA. V was cut by 3 bases and J by 7 bases, with 15 bases left in between. This CDR3 region has 13 residues.

This clone was seen a handful of times. The chain joins TRBV12-2 to TRBJ1-1; whether TRBD1, the table's D call, matches the DNA was not checked. TRBV12-2 is given as a pseudogene. The CDR3 is made up of 14 amino acids. CDR3 DNA: TGTGCAAGTCGCTCCTGGACAGGGAACACTGAAGCTTTCTTT. This codes for CASRSWTGNTEAFF.

The chain joins TRBV7-2 to TRBJ2-2; D ambiguous. V shed 5 bases and J shed 6 bases, with 10 bases lying between them. CDR1 and CDR2 (germline): SGHTA, FQGNSA. The CDR3 has 13 amino acids. In nucleotides, the CDR3 is TGTGCCAGCAGCCTCGTATCGTCCGGGGAGCTGTTTTTT. It translates to CASSLVSSGELFF. The full variable domain, its missing parts supplied by reference TRBV7-2 and TRBJ2-2, is GAGVSQSPSNKVTEKGKDVELRCDPISGHTALYWYRQSLGQGLEFLIYFQGNSAPDKSGLPSDRFSAERTGGSVSTLTIQRTQQEDSAVYLCASSLVSSGELFFGEGSRLTVL.

The chain recombines TRBV19 with TRBJ1-1; D gene ambiguous. V was cut by 10 bases and J by 4 bases, with 10 bases left in between. The length of the CDR3 is 11 residues. CDR1 and CDR2 from the germline V gene are LNHDA and SQIVND (reference sequence). CDR3 in DNA: TGTGCCACCCTATGGGGCACTGAAGCTTTCTTT. Translation: CATLWGTEAFF.

V usage is TRBV29-1 and J usage is TRBJ2-2; 9 bases align to TRBD1. J was trimmed by 7 bases and V by 8 bases; bases with no gene match: 11. CDR3 length: 14 residues. Germline V gene sequence: CDR1 SQVTM, CDR2 ANQGSEA. CDR3 in DNA: TGCAGCTTGGGGGGACAGGGCGGTGGCGGGGAGCTGTTTTTT. This codes for CSLGGQGGGGELFF.

This CDR3 reads CASSSIRRDYNSPLHF. The CDR3 nucleotides are TGTGCCAGCAGTTCCATCCGCAGGGACTATAATTCACCCCTCCACTTT. The V call is TRBV6-2 or TRBV6-3, the J call TRBJ1-6, with a weak D call TRBD1 (5 bases). The V gene's germline CDR1 is MNHEY and CDR2 SVGEGT. This CDR3 has 16 residues. V was cut by 4 bases and J by 3 bases, with 13 bases left in between.

This clone appeared a single time. V gene TRBV11-2 combines with J gene TRBJ1-6; tentatively, D is TRBD1 (5 bases). This CDR3 spans 16 amino acids. Germline values: CDR1 SGHAT, CDR2 FQNNGV. The ends were cut back, 5 bases at V and 10 bases at J, with 21 bases in the middle. CDR3 sequence: CASSTSKGLARSPLHF. CDR3 sequence (DNA): TGTGCCAGCAGCACCAGCAAGGGGTTGGCTCGCTCACCCCTCCACTTT.

This clone was seen a few times. V usage is TRBV7-2 and J usage is TRBJ2-1; D is uncertain. Trimming took off 5 bases at V and 8 bases at J, with 19 bases between the two ends. The CDR3 sequence is 15 residues long. Germline assignment: CDR1 SGHTA and CDR2 FQGNSA. In DNA, the CDR3 is TGTGCCAGCAGCCGTACGGGCCGATGGATGGATGAGCAGTTCTTC. Encoded protein: CASSRTGRWMDEQFF.